This TCR beta chain was sequenced for a study of CXCR3-negative and CXCR3-positive naive CD8 T cells. UMI-labeled TRB cDNA libraries were prepared by 5' RACE. Reanalyzing the 5' RACE reads, TCRdb keeps one entry per CDR3 protein, without DNA. In all, the sample yields roughly 80,000 distinct CDR3 sequences. This CDR3 is 15 amino acids long. Study-level points and caveats: CXCR3-positive naive cells carried more hydrophobic TRB CDR3s than CXCR3-negative naive cells did. Relative to memory CD8+ cells, whose diversity was much lower, both naive subsets had comparably high diversity. Naive cells used TRBV-TRBJ genes in much the same way whether CXCR3-negative or CXCR3-positive; memory cells did not.

Of note for this clonotype: Its antigen is unknown.

The sample was naive CXCR3+ CD8+ T cells from blood. This sample's subset: CD45RO-CCR7+CD27+CD95- naive CD8+ T cells expressing CXCR3 (TNR3+). This chain uses TRBV5-3 with TRBJ2-7; TCRdb reports TRBD2, a call that lacks DNA to check it against. TRBV5-3 is treated as an ORF (open reading frame) with a function not yet certain. This receptor was identified in a human donor in good health. Some clones in this sample may be carry-over from other donors' samples. CDR3 in amino acids: CARMRGSAKFGEQYF.